What follows describes a single TCR beta chain. Libraries were prepared by immunoSEQ multiplex PCR; TCRdb keeps only in-frame clonotypes and omits some of them. Of about 410,000 clones in the sample, 89% were seen once. CDR1 is LNHDA and CDR2 is SQIVND in the germline V gene (reference sequence). The CDR3 contains 14 residues. V shed 4 bases and J 3 bases; nucleotides not matched to a gene: 5. This sample is part of a study of blood T cell repertoires in COVID-19. The chain employs TRBV19 and TRBJ1-2; 7 positions match TRBD1. The sequence came from a woman aged 35 to 49 with COVID-19, enrolled during active disease. Sequenced material: peripheral blood. CDR3 loop: CASSRNRGDYGYTF. The DNA of the CDR3 is TGTGCCAGTAGTAGAAACAGGGGTGACTATGGCTACACCTTC. The entire variable domain, with the rest obtained from reference TRBV19 and TRBJ1-2, is as follows: DGGITQSPKYLFRKEGQNVTLSCEQNLNHDAMYWYRQDPGQGLRLIYYSQIVNDFQKGDIAEGYSVSREKKESFPLTVTSAQKNPTAFYLCASSRNRGDYGYTFGSGTRLTVV.